The rows below give T cell receptor beta chains drawn from one sample of a study of technical replicates of blood from four donors. This table comes from immunoSEQ multiplex PCR, and its TCRdb copy is limited to in-frame clones, with some not included. The repertoire holds 75,000 to 95,000 clones, with just under 95% as singletons. Material for sequencing was T cells isolated from PBMCs. The receptors come from a human donor in good health. Each CDR3 is given with its conserved first and last residue. A D gene is named only where the DNA matches it firmly. Not every row has a clone size; where given, it reads once, few, many or a size class.

V gene,D gene,J gene,clone size,CDR3 DNA,CDR3 protein
TRBV9,.,TRBJ2-7,once,TGTGCCAGCAGCTACGTTGGCGGCGCCGACGAGCAGTACTTC,CASSYVGGADEQYF
TRBV5-4,.,TRBJ2-7,.,TGTGCCAGCAGCTTTTTTGGTAGCTCCTACGAGCAGTACTTC,CASSFFGSSYEQYF
TRBV29-1,.,TRBJ2-1,.,TGCAGCTCTAGCCCTAGTTCCTACAATGAGCAGTTCTTC,CSSSPSSYNEQFF
TRBV11-2,.,TRBJ2-3,.,TGTGCCAGCAGCCAAACAGGGTCAGATACGCAGTATTTT,CASSQTGSDTQYF
TRBV27,.,TRBJ1-3,.,TGTGCCAGCAGCGAGGGATCTTTTGGAAACACCATATATTTT,CASSEGSFGNTIYF
TRBV7-6,.,TRBJ2-1,.,TGTGCCAGCAGCCCCGCGGGGTTCTACAATGAGCAGTTCTTC,CASSPAGFYNEQFF
TRBV2,TRBD1,TRBJ2-3,.,TGTGCCAGCAGTGATGCGGGACAGGGATCCGATACGCAGTATTTT,CASSDAGQGSDTQYF
TRBV29-1,TRBD2,TRBJ2-2,.,TGCAGCGTTGAGGGACTAGCAAGGGAGCTGTTTTTT,CSVEGLARELFF
TRBV2,.,TRBJ2-7,.,TGTGCCAGCAGTGACCCCCAGGCTCGTTGGGAGCAGTACTTC,CASSDPQARWEQYF
TRBV4-1,.,TRBJ2-3,.,TGCGCCAGCAGCCAAGATGCCCTAGTTACAGATACGCAGTATTTT,CASSQDALVTDTQYF
TRBV27,.,TRBJ2-7,once,TGTGCCAGCAGTCCCGGGACTGGCGGTTACGAGCAGTACTTC,CASSPGTGGYEQYF
TRBV6-1,TRBD1,TRBJ2-7,.,TGTGCCAGCAGTCCCCAGCAAGGGGGCTCATACGAGCAGTACTTC,CASSPQQGGSYEQYF
TRBV25-1,.,TRBJ1-2,.,TGTGCCTCCCTTCGGGGTGAGGACTATGGCTACACCTTC,CASLRGEDYGYTF
TRBV28,.,TRBJ1-5,.,TGTGCCAGCAGGCTAAGGGAGGGCGGGGGAAGGCAGCCCCAGCATTTT,CASRLREGGGRQPQHF
TRBV19,.,TRBJ1-2,.,TGTGCCAGCCAGGGACACACGGAGGGCTACACCTTC,CASQGHTEGYTF
TRBV5-1,.,TRBJ1-3,.,TGCGCCAGCAGCTTGGTAACAATAAACTCTGGAAACACCATATATTTT,CASSLVTINSGNTIYF
TRBV10-1,TRBD1,TRBJ2-7,.,TGCGCCAGCAGCTCCGGGACAGGCTCCTACGAGCAGTACTTC,CASSSGTGSYEQYF
TRBV7-3,TRBD1,TRBJ2-1,.,TGTGCCAGCAGCTTAACCGGGACAGGGTCGATCGATGAGCAGTTCTTC,CASSLTGTGSIDEQFF
TRBV6-4,TRBD1,TRBJ1-3,.,TGTGCCAGCAGCGAGGGACAGTTATACTCTGGAAACACCATATATTTT,CASSEGQLYSGNTIYF
TRBV5-1,TRBD1,TRBJ1-2,.,TGCGCCAGCAGCAGGGGACAGGGGGGGATGGATGGCTACACCTTC,CASSRGQGGMDGYTF
TRBV2,TRBD1,TRBJ1-5,once,TGTGCCAGCAGACGATGGGACAGGGAGGCCTATAGCAATCAGCCCCAGCATTTT,CASRRWDREAYSNQPQHF
TRBV19,TRBD2,TRBJ2-7,.,TGTGCCAGTAGTATTGGGACTACCCGTAAGCAGTACTTC,CASSIGTTRKQYF
TRBV6-6,TRBD2,TRBJ2-1,once,TGTGCCAGCAGTTACTCCAGCGGGATATACAATGAGCAGTTCTTC,CASSYSSGIYNEQFF